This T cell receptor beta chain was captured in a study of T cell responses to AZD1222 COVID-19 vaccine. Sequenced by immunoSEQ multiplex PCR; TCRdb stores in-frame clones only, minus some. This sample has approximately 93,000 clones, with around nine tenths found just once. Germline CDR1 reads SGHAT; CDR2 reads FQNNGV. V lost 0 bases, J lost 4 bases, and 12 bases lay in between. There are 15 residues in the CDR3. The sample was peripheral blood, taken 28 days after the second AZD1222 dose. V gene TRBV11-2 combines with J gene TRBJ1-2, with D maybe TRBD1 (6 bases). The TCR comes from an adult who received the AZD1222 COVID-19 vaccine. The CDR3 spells CASSLEEGGFYGYTF. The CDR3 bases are TGTGCCAGCAGCTTAGAGGAGGGGGGATTCTATGGCTACACCTTC.